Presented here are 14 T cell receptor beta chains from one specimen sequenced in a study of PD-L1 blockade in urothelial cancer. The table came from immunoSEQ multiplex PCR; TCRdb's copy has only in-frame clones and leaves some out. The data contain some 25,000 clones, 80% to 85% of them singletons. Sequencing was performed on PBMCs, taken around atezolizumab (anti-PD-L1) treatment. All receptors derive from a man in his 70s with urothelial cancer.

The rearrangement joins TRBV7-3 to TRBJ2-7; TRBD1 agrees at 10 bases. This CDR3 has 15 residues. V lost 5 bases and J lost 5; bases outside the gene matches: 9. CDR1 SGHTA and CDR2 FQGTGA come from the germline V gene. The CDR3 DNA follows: TGTGCCAGCAGCCCCTACCCGGGACAGGGGAACGAGCAGTACTTC. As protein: CASSPYPGQGNEQYF.

The CDR3 loop reads CAIRQGSATEAFF. CDR3 bases: TGTGCCATCAGGCAGGGTTCCGCCACTGAAGCTTTCTTT. V and J are TRBV10-3 and TRBJ1-1; a weak D match, TRBD1 (5 bases). In germline, CDR1 is ENHRY, CDR2 SYGVKD. The CDR3 consists of 13 residues. Deletions cut 6 bases from V and 4 bases from J, with 12 bases between.

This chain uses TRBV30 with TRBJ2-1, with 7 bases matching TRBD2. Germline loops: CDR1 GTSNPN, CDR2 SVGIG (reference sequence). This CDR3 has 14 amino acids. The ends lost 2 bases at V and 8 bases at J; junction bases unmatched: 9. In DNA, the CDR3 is TGTGCCTGGAGTTACGGCGGGAGTGGGGATGAGCAGTTCTTC. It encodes CAWSYGGSGDEQFF.

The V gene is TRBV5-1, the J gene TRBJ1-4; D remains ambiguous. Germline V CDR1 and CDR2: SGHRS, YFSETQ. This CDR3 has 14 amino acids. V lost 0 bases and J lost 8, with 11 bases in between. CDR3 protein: CASSLERVGEKLFF. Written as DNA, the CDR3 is TGCGCCAGCAGCTTGGAGAGGGTCGGAGAAAAACTGTTTTTT.

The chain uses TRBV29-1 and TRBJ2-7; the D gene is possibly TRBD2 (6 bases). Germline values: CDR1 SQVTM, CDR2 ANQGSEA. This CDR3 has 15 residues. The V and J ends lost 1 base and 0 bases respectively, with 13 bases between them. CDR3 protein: CSVEGDFSSSYEQYF. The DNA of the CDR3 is TGCAGCGTTGAAGGGGACTTTTCTAGCTCCTACGAGCAGTACTTC.

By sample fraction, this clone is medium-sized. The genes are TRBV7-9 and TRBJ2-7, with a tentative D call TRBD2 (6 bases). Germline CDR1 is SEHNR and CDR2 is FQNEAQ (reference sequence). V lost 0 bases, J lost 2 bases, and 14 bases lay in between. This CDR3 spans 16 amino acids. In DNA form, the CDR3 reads TGTGCCAGCAGCTTAGCGAAGGCGGGAAGGCCCTACGAGCAGTACTTC. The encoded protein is CASSLAKAGRPYEQYF. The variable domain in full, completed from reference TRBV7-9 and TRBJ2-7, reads DTGVSQNPRHKITKRGQNVTFRCDPISEHNRLYWYRQTLGQGPEFLTYFQNEAQLEKSRLLSDRFSAERPKGSFSTLEIQRTEQGDSAMYLCASSLAKAGRPYEQYFGPGTRLTVT.

CDR3 sequence: CASSRTQGAEGWWELFF. CDR3 sequence (DNA): TGCGCCAGCAGCCGCACACAGGGGGCGGAGGGGTGGTGGGAGCTGTTTTTT. This chain joins TRBV4-1 and TRBJ2-2; 9 nucleotides line up with TRBD1. V gave up 4 bases and J gave up 9 bases; unmatched junction bases: 15. The germline V gene has CDR1 MGHRA and CDR2 YSYEKL. CDR3 size: 17 residues.

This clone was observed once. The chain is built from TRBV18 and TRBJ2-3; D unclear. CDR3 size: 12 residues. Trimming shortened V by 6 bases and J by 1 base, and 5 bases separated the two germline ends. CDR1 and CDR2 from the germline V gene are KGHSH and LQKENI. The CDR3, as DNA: TGTGCCAGCTCCCGAGGCACAGATACGCAGTATTTT. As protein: CASSRGTDTQYF.

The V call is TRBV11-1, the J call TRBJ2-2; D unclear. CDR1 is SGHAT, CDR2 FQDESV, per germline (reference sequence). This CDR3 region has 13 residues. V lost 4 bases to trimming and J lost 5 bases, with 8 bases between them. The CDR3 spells CASSSTVTGELFF. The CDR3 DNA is TGTGCCAGCAGCTCTACAGTAACCGGGGAGCTGTTTTTT.

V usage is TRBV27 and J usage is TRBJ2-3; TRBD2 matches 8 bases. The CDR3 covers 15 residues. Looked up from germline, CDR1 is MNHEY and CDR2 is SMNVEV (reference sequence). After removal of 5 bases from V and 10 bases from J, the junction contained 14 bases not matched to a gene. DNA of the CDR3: TGTGCCAGCAGTCCTGAACTAGCGGAAAGGGGGGCGCAGTATTTT. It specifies CASSPELAERGAQYF.

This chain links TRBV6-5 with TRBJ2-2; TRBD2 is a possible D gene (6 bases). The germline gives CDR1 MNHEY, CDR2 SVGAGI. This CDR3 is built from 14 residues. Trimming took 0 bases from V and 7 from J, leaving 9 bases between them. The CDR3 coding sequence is TGTGCCAGCAGTTACTCCGGGGGAAACGGGGAGCTGTTTTTT. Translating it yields CASSYSGGNGELFF.

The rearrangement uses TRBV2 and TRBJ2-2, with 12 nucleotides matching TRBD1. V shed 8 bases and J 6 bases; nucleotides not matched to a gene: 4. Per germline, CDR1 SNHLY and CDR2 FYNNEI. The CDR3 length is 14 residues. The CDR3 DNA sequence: TGTGCCAGCTCCGGGACAGGGGGCTCCGGGGAGCTGTTTTTT. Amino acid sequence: CASSGTGGSGELFF.

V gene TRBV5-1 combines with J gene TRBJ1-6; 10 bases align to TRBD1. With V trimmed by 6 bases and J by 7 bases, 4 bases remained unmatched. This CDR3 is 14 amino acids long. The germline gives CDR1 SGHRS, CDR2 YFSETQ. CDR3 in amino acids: CASTPTGGNSPLHF. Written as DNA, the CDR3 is TGCGCCAGCACCCCGACAGGGGGCAATTCACCCCTCCACTTT.

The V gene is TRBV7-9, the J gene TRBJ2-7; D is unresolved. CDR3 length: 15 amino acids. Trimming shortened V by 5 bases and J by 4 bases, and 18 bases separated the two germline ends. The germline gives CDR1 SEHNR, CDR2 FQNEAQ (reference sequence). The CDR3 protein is CASSPGSPTVYEQYF. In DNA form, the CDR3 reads TGTGCCAGCAGCCCCGGGTCTCCTACGGTTTACGAGCAGTACTTC.